The clone carrying this T cell receptor beta chain has a handful of counts. What it recognizes is unknown. The length of the CDR3 is 16 residues. CDR1 is SNHLY, CDR2 FYNNEI, per germline. The ends were cut back, 5 bases at V and 8 bases at J, with 24 bases in the middle. This record comes from a study of early T cells in non-severe SARS-CoV-2 infection. Whole-study context: Sequencing targeted bulk RNA from unsorted whole blood, leaving chains unpaired. Findings of the study overall: Clonotype matching in VDJdb favored anti-spike CD8 responses and did not capture private and CD4 specificities.

In the library, individual cDNA molecules carried attached unique molecular identifiers. Each CDR3 protein gets one entry after TCRdb re-called the 5' RACE reads with MiXCR. Of some 100,000 distinct CDR3 sequences detected, under 15% appear once; the ten largest clones hold approximately 0.54%. What was sequenced was whole blood. This sequence was found in an adult who was a healthcare worker with PCR-confirmed SARS-CoV-2 infection or an uninfected control (not recorded which). This chain uses TRBV2 with TRBJ1-1, with a possible D match to TRBD1 (6 bases). In nucleotides, the CDR3 is TGTGCCAGCAGTCGTTCTTCGGGACCGAGGGGGTCCGAAGCTTTCTTT. Protein product: CASSRSSGPRGSEAFF.